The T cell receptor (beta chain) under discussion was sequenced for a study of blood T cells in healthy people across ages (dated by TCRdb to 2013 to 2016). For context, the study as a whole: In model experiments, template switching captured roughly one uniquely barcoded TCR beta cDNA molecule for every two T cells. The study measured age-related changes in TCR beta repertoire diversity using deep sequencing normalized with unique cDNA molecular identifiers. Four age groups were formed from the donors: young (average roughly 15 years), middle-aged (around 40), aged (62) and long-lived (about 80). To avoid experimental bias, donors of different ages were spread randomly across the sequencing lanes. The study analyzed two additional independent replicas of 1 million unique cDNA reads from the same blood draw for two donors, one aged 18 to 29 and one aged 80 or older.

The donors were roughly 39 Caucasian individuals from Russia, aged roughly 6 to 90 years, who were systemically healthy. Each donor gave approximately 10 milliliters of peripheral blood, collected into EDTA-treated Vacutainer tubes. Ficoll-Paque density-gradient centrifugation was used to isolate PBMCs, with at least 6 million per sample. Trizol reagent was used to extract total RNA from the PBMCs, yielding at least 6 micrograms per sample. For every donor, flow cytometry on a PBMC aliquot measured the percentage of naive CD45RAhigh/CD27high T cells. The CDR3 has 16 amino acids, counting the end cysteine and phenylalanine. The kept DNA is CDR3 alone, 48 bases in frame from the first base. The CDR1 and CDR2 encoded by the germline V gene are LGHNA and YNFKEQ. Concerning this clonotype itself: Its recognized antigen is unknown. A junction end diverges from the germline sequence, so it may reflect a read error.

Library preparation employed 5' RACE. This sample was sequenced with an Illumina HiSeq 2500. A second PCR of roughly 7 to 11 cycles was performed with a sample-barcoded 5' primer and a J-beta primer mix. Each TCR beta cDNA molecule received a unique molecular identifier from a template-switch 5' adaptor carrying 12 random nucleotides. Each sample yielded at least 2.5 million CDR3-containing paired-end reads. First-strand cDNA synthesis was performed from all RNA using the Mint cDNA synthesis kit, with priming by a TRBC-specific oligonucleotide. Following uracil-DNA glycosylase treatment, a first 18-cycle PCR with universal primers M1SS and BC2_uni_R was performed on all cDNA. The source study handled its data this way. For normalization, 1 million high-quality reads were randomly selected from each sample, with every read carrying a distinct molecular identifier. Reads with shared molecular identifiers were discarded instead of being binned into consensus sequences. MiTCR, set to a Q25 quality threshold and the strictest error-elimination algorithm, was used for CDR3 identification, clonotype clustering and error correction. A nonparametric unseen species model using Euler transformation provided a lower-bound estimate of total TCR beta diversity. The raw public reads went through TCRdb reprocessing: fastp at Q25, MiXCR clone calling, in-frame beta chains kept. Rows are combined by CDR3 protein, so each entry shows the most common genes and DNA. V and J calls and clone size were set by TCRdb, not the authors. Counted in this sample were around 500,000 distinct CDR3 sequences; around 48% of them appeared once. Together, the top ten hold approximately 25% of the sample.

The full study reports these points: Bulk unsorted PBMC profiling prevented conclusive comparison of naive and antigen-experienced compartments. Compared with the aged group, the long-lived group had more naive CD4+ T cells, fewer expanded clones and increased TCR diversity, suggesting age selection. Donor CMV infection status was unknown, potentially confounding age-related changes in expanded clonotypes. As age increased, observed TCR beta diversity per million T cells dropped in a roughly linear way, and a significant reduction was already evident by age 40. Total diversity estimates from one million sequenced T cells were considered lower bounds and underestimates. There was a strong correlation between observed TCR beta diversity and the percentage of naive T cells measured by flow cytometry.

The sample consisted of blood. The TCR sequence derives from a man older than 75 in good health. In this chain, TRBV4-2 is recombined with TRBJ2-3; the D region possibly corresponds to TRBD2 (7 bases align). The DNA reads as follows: TGTGCCTGCAGCCAAGATTGGTCGGCGGGGGCGGATACGCAGTATTTT. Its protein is CACSQDWSAGADTQYF.